This TCR beta chain is from a study of blood T cells in healthy people across ages. A second PCR, run for roughly 7 to 12 cycles, used a sample-barcoded 5' primer plus a J-beta primer mix. MiXCR, applied by TCRdb to the 5' RACE reads, yields one record per CDR3 protein. The repertoire holds about 930,000 distinct CDR3 sequences, with approximately 32% as singletons. Findings and limits, study-wide: Estimates of diversity drawn from one million T cells were considered underestimates.

Regarding this clonotype: The target antigen is unknown.

This CDR3 has 17 residues. V was trimmed by 1 base and J by 2 bases, leaving 14 bases between them. The same sample was also studied in work on T cells of mothers and their children. This second report adds: Researchers report slightly higher, though non-significant, overlap in related mother-child pairs than in unrelated pairs. The analysis detected no persistent microchimeric T cell clones.

The gene calls are TRBV12-3 or TRBV12-4 and TRBJ2-2; D is perhaps TRBD2 (5 bases). Sequenced input: blood. The TCR originated in a woman in her forties in good health. The CDR3 DNA reads TGTGCCAGCAGTTTAGGCTCCGCGGGCGTAAACACCGGGGAGCTGTTTTTT. Residues: CASSLGSAGVNTGELFF.